This TCR beta chain was captured by sequencing in a study of neurological immune-mediated disorders. General observations from the study: The phylogenetic placement of 18 of 34 multiple sclerosis patients' repertoires in one related-CDR3 cluster constitutes a possible signature. No expanded-clone CDR3 amino acid sequence recurred across subjects, suggesting private TCR-beta repertoires. The greatest TCR clonal expansion appeared in HTLV-1-associated myelopathy and the smallest, falling below healthy controls, in multiple sclerosis.

Deletions cut 5 bases from V and 5 bases from J, with 9 bases between. This CDR3 is built from 13 residues. The table lists this clonotype with many counts. Antigen: not known. 5'RACE generated cDNA with 10-nucleotide random UMIs. TCRdb re-analysed the 5' RACE reads in MiXCR, keeping a single row per CDR3 protein. The sample has 80,000 to 100,000 distinct CDR3 sequences; 4.5% to 7.5% are singletons. Time point in this sample: longitudinal time-point 2. This TCR came from an older woman with multiple sclerosis. The V call is TRBV12-3 or TRBV12-4, the J call TRBJ2-2, with D maybe TRBD1 (5 bases). The specimen sequenced was PBMCs. The CDR3 nucleotides are TGTGCCAGCAGTCTGACAGTAACCGGGGAGCTGTTTTTT. Amino acid sequence: CASSLTVTGELFF.